The source of this T cell receptor beta chain is a study of T cells in Graves' hyperthyroidism and ophthalmopathy. Regions amplified from RNA transcripts were the TCR beta CDR3 regions. The HTBI set primed first-round TCR CDR3 RT-PCR. TCRdb itself ran the multiplex PCR reads through MiXCR, one entry per CDR3 protein. This sample has 540,000 or so distinct CDR3 sequences, with 46% found just once. Findings and caveats of the study: A model of 13 V-J features distinguished ophthalmopathy from stable hyperthyroidism. Blood also carried most thyroid clonotypes expanded above 0.001.

Germline CDR1 and CDR2: LGHNA and YSLEER. The CDR3 extends over 13 amino acids. The V gene end was trimmed by 3 bases and the J gene end by 6 bases; junction bases not matched to a gene: 2. This clonotype was detected only a few times. Its antigen is currently unknown. The V call is TRBV4-3, the J call TRBJ1-2; 9 bases line up with TRBD1. This receptor was obtained from an adult woman with Graves' disease, either hyperthyroidism or ophthalmopathy (not recorded which). Material for sequencing was peripheral blood or thyroid tissue (not recorded which). CDR3 nucleotide sequence: TGCGCCAGCAGCCACCGACAGGGGGATGGCTACACCTTC. The encoded protein is CASSHRQGDGYTF.